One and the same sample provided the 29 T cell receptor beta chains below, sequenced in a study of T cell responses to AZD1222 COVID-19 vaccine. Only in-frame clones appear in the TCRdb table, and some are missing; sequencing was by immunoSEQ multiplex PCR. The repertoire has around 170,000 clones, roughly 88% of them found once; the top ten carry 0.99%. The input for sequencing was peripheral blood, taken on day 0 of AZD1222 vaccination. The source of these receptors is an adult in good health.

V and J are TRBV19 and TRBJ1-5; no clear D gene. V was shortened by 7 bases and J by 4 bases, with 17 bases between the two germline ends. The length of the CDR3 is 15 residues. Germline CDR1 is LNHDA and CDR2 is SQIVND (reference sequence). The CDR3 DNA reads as TGTGCCAGTACCCCTCGGACGGCAATTAATCAGCCCCAGCATTTT. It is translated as CASTPRTAINQPQHF. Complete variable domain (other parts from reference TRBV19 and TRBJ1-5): DGGITQSPKYLFRKEGQNVTLSCEQNLNHDAMYWYRQDPGQGLRLIYYSQIVNDFQKGDIAEGYSVSREKKESFPLTVTSAQKNPTAFYLCASTPRTAINQPQHFGDGTRLSIL.

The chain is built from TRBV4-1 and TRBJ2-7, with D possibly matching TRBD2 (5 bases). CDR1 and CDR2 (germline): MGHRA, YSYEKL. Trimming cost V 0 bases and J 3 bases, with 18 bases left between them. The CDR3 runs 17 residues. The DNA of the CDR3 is TGCGCCAGCAGCCAAGACCCCGACCCGGGGTCCCACTACGAGCAGTACTTC. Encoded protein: CASSQDPDPGSHYEQYF.

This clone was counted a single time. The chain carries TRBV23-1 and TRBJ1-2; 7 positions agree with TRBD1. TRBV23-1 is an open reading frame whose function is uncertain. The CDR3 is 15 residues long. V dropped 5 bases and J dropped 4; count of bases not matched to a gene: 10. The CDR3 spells CASSARGGCCYGYTF. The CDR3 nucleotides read TGCGCCAGCAGTGCCAGGGGGGGATGCTGCTATGGCTACACCTTC.

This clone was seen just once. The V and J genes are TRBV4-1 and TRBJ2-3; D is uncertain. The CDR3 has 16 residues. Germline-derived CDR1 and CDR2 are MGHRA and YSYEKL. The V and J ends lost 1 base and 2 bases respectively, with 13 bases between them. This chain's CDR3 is CASSQAGIRITDTQYF. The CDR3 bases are TGCGCCAGCAGCCAAGCAGGAATTCGGATCACAGATACGCAGTATTTT.

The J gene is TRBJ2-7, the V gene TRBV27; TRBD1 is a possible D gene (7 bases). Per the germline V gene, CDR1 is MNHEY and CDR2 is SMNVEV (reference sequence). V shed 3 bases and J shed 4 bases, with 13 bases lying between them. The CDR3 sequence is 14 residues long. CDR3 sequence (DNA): TGTGCCAGCAGTTTGCGGGACAGCGGTTACGAGCAGTACTTC. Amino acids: CASSLRDSGYEQYF.

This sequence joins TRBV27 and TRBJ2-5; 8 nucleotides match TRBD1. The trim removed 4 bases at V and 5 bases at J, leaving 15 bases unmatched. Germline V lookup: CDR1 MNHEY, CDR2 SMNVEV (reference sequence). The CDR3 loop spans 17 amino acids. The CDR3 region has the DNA TGTGCCAGCAGTTCCCTCAAACTCACAGGGGGTGCGGAGACCCAGTACTTC. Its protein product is CASSSLKLTGGAETQYF.

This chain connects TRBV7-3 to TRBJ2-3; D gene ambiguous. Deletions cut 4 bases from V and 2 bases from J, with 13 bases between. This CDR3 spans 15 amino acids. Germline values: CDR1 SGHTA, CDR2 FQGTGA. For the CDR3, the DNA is TGTGCCAGCAGCTCCCGACTGGAACCCACAGATACGCAGTATTTT. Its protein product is CASSSRLEPTDTQYF.

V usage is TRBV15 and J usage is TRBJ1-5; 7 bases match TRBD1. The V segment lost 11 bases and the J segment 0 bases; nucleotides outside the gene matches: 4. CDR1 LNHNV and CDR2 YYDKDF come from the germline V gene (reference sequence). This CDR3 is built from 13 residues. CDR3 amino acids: CAAGTVSNQPQHF. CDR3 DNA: TGTGCCGCCGGGACAGTTAGCAATCAGCCCCAGCATTTT. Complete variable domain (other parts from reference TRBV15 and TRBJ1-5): DAMVIQNPRYQVTQFGKPVTLSCSQTLNHNVMYWYQQKSSQAPKLLFHYYDKDFNNEADTPDNFQSRRPNTSFCFLDIRSPGLGDTAMYLCAAGTVSNQPQHFGDGTRLSIL.

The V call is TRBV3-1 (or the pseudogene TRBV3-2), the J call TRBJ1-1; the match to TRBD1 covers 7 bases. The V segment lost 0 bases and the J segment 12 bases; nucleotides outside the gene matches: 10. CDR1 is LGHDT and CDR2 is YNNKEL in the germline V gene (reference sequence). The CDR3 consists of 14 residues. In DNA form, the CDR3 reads TGTGCCAGCAGCCAAGATAGTCAAGGGGGCATGACTTTCTTT. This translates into CASSQDSQGGMTFF.

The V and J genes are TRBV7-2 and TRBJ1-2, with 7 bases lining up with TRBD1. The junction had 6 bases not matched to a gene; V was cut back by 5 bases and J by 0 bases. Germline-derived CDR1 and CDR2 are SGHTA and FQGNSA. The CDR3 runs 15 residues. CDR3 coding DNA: TGTGCCAGCAGCCCAGGGGGGATTACTAACTATGGCTACACCTTC. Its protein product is CASSPGGITNYGYTF.

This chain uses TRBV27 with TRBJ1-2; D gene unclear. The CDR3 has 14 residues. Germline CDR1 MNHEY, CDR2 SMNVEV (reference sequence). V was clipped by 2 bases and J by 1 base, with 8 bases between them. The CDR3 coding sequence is TGTGCCAGCAGTTTACGTGGGGATAACTATGGCTACACCTTC. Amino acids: CASSLRGDNYGYTF.

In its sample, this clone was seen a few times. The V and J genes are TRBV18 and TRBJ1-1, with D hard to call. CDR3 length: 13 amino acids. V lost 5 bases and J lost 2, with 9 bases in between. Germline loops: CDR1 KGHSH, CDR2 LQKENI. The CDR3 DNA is TGTGCCAGCTCAGGTCAGATAAACACTGAAGCTTTCTTT. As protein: CASSGQINTEAFF.

The CDR3 nucleotides read TGTGCCAGCAGTTACGAGGGGGACACTGAAGCTTTCTTT. Translating gives CASSYEGDTEAFF. V is TRBV6-6 and J is TRBJ1-1; D possibly corresponds to TRBD1 (6 bases). The V end lost 2 bases, the J end lost 3 bases, and 7 bases lay between the germline ends. CDR1 MNHNY and CDR2 SVGAGI come from the germline V gene (reference sequence). The CDR3 loop spans 13 amino acids.

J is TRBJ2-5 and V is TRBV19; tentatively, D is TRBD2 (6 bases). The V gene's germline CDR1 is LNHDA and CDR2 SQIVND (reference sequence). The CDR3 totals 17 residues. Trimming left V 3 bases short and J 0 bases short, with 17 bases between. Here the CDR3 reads CASSIVPAGLYQETQYF. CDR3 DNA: TGTGCCAGTAGTATTGTCCCAGCGGGTTTATACCAAGAGACCCAGTACTTC.

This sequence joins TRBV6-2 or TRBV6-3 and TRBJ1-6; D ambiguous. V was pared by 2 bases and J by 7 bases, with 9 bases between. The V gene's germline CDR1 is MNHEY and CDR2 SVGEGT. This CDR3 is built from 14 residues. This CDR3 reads CASSYQPANSPLHF. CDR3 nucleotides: TGTGCCAGCAGTTACCAGCCCGCGAATTCACCCCTCCACTTT.

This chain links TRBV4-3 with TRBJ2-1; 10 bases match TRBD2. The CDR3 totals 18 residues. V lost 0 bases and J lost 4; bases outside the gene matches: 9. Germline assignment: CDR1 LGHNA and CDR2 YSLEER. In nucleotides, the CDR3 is TGCGCCAGCAGCCAAGATTTTGGTAGCGGGGGGCTATACAATGAGCAGTTCTTC. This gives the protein CASSQDFGSGGLYNEQFF.

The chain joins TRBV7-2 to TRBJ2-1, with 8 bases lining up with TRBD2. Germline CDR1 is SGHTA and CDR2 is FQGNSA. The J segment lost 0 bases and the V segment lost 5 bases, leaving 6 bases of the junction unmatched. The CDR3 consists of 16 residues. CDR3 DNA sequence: TGTGCCAGCAGCACTAGAAGCGGGAGCTCCTACAATGAGCAGTTCTTC. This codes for CASSTRSGSSYNEQFF.

The CDR3 DNA sequence: TGTGCCAGCAGCCAAGTGTGGGAGTCCACCGGGGAGCTGTTTTTT. This translates into CASSQVWESTGELFF. The chain combines TRBV4-2 with TRBJ2-2; D is possibly TRBD2 (5 bases). The CDR3 is 15 amino acids. Germline values: CDR1 LGHNA, CDR2 YNFKEQ. V lost 1 base and J lost 4, with 10 bases in between.

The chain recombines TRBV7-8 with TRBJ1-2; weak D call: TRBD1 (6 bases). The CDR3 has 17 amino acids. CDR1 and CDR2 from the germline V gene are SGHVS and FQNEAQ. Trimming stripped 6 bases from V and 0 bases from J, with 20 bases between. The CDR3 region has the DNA TGTGCCAGCAGTGGGAGAGGGGGTCCCGCCGCTAACTATGGCTACACCTTC. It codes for CASSGRGGPAANYGYTF.

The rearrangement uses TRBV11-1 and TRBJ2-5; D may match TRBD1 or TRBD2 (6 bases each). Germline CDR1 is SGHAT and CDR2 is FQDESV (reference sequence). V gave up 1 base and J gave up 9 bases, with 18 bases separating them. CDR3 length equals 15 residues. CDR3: CASSLGGATSLAQYF. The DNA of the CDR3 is TGTGCCAGCAGCTTAGGGGGGGCGACGAGTTTAGCCCAGTACTTC.

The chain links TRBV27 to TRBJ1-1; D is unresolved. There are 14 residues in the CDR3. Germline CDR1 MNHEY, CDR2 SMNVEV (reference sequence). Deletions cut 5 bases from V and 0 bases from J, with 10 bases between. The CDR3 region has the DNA TGTGCCAGCAGTCTCGGCCCCATGAACACTGAAGCTTTCTTT. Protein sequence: CASSLGPMNTEAFF.

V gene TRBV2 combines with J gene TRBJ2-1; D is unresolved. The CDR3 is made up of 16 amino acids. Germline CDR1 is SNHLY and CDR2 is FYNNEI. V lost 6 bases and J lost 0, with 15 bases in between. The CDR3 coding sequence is TGTGCCAGCAGCCCCCTCAGTTCCCCCTCCTACAATGAGCAGTTCTTC. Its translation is CASSPLSSPSYNEQFF.

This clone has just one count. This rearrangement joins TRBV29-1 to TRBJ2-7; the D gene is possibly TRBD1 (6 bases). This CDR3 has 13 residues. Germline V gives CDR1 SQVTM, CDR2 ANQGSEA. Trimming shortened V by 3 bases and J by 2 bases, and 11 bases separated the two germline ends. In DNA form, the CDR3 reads TGCAGCGTTGAGGGGGCGGCACCCTACGAGCAGTACTTC. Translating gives CSVEGAAPYEQYF.

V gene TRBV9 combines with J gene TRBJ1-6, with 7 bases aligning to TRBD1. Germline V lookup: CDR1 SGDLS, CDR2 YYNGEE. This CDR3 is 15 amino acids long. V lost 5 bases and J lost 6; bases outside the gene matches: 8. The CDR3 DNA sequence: TGTGCCAGCAGTTCAGACAGGGTCGGTAATTCACCCCTCCACTTT. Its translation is CASSSDRVGNSPLHF.

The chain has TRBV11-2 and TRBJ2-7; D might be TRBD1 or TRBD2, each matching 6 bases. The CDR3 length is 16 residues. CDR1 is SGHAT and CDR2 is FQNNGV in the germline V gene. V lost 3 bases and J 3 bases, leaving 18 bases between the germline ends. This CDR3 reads CASSLRGARLLYEQYF. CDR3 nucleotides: TGTGCCAGCAGCTTGAGGGGGGCGCGTTTACTCTACGAGCAGTACTTC.

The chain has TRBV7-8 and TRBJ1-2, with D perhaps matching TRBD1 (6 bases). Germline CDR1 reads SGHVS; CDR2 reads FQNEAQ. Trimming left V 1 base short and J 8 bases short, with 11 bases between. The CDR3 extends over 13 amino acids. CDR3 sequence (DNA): TGTGCCAGCAGCTTAGTTGAGGGGGGCGGCTACACCTTC. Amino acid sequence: CASSLVEGGGYTF.

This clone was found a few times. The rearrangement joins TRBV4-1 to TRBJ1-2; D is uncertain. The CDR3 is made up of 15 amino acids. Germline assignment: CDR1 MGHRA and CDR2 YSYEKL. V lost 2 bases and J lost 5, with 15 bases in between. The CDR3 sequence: CASSQLGSGGYGYTF. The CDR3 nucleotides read TGCGCCAGCAGCCAATTGGGGAGTGGAGGGTATGGCTACACCTTC.

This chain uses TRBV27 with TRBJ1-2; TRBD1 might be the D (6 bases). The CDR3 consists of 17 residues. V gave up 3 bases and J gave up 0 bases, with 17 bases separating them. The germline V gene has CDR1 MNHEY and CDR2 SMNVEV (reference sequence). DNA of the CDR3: TGTGCCAGCAGTTTGGAGGCCCCCGACAGGTCTAACTATGGCTACACCTTC. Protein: CASSLEAPDRSNYGYTF.

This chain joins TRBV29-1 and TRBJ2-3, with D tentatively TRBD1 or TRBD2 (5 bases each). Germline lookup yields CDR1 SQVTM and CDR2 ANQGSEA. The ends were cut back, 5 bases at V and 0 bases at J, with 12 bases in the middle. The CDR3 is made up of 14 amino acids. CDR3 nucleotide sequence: TGCAGCGTTACAGGTTGGACTAGCACAGATACGCAGTATTTT. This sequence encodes CSVTGWTSTDTQYF.